Presented here are 27 T cell receptor beta chains from one specimen sequenced in a study of blood T cell repertoires in COVID-19. Sequencing used immunoSEQ multiplex PCR; TCRdb keeps in-frame clones, though not all of them. The data contain 170,000 or so clones, 70% to 90% of them singletons. Sequencing input: peripheral blood. These receptors all stem from a man aged 60 to 75 with COVID-19, enrolled during active disease.

Here the CDR3 reads CASSYRGFTQPQHF. The CDR3 DNA is TGTGCCAGCAGTTACAGGGGATTTACTCAGCCCCAGCATTTT. The genes are TRBV6-5 and TRBJ1-5, with D possibly being TRBD1 (5 bases). V was trimmed by 2 bases and J by 6 bases, leaving 11 bases between them. CDR1 MNHEY and CDR2 SVGAGI come from the germline V gene. The CDR3 totals 14 residues.

The V call is TRBV5-1, the J call TRBJ2-1; 10 positions match TRBD2. In germline, CDR1 is SGHRS, CDR2 YFSETQ. The CDR3 contains 16 residues. V shed 1 base, J shed 7 bases, and the junction held 8 bases outside the gene matches. CDR3 protein: CASSLSGAGGLNEQFF. The DNA for the CDR3 is TGCGCCAGCAGCTTGTCGGGAGCGGGAGGGTTGAATGAGCAGTTCTTC.

The chain is built from TRBV7-6 and TRBJ2-3; TRBD2 aligns across 13 bases. CDR1 is SGHVS, CDR2 FNYEAQ, per germline. After removal of 2 bases from V and 3 bases from J, the junction contained 5 bases not matched to a gene. The CDR3 covers 17 residues. CDR3 sequence: CASSLRGTSGTTDTQYF. Written as DNA, the CDR3 is TGTGCCAGCAGCTTAAGGGGGACTAGCGGGACAACAGATACGCAGTATTTT.

J is TRBJ1-5 and V is TRBV18; tentative D call: TRBD1 (6 bases). CDR3 length: 15 residues. The V gene's germline CDR1 is KGHSH and CDR2 LQKENI. V lost 3 bases and J lost 5, with 14 bases in between. CDR3 bases: TGTGCCAGCTCACCGTCGGACAGCGCTTATCAGCCCCAGCATTTT. Amino acids: CASSPSDSAYQPQHF.

CDR3 sequence (DNA): TGTGCCACCAGTGACTTCAGCGGCAGACTAAGCTCCTACAATGAGCAGTTCTTC. This translates into CATSDFSGRLSSYNEQFF. The gene calls are TRBV24-1 and TRBJ2-1, with a tentative D call TRBD2 (5 bases). V lost 4 bases to trimming and J lost 0 bases, with 18 bases between them. Germline CDR1 and CDR2: KGHDR and SFDVKD. This CDR3 contains 18 residues.

The rearrangement joins TRBV19 to TRBJ2-2, with a tentative D call TRBD2 (5 bases). The CDR3 sequence is 15 residues long. CDR1 is LNHDA and CDR2 is SQIVND in the germline V gene (reference sequence). Between the trimmed V and J ends, which lost 7 bases and 7 bases, there was a span of 19 bases. Here the CDR3 reads CASKTKSLSSGELFF. CDR3 nucleotides: TGTGCCAGTAAGACTAAATCTCTGTCGAGCGGGGAGCTGTTTTTT.

The chain employs TRBV19 and TRBJ1-6, with 10 positions matching TRBD1. Germline trimming cut 7 bases from V and 5 bases from J; bases unmatched to any gene: 8. CDR1 and CDR2 from the germline V gene are LNHDA and SQIVND (reference sequence). This CDR3 contains 16 residues. CDR3 residues: CASKGGQGINNSPLHF. The CDR3 DNA is TGTGCCAGTAAGGGGGGACAGGGGATTAATAATTCACCCCTCCACTTT.

This chain connects TRBV6-5 to TRBJ2-2; D unclear. Germline-derived CDR1 and CDR2 are MNHEY and SVGAGI. This CDR3 has 15 residues. V was clipped by 0 bases and J by 1 base, with 6 bases between them. The CDR3 protein is CASSYSQRNTGELFF. The CDR3 DNA reads as TGTGCCAGCAGTTACTCTCAGCGGAACACCGGGGAGCTGTTTTTT.

The chain has TRBV9 and TRBJ2-7, with 8 bases identical to TRBD1. Germline CDR1 reads SGDLS; CDR2 reads YYNGEE. V lost 2 bases and J lost 3; bases outside the gene matches: 7. The CDR3 totals 15 residues. This CDR3 reads CASSVQGASSYEQYF. In nucleotides, the CDR3 is TGTGCCAGCAGCGTGCAGGGGGCTTCTAGCTACGAGCAGTACTTC.

This sequence joins TRBV30 and TRBJ1-3, with TRBD1 as a possible D gene (5 bases). Germline V gene sequence: CDR1 GTSNPN, CDR2 SVGIG (reference sequence). The V end was cut by 3 bases, the J end by 4 bases, with 10 bases between. The CDR3 has 13 residues. Here the CDR3 DNA reads TGTGCCTGGAGCCGCAGGGCCGGAAACACCATATATTTT. It encodes CAWSRRAGNTIYF.

V is TRBV3-1 (or the pseudogene TRBV3-2) and J is TRBJ1-2; 11 bases map to TRBD1. This CDR3 has 17 amino acids. Germline V gives CDR1 LGHDT, CDR2 YNNKEL (reference sequence). V lost 0 bases and J lost 8; bases outside the gene matches: 11. CDR3 coding DNA: TGTGCCAGCAGCCAAGAGGGGACAGGGGGGAAACTTAGAGGCTACACCTTC. It encodes CASSQEGTGGKLRGYTF.

This clone was picked up a small number of times. V is TRBV7-8 and J is TRBJ2-5, with unresolved D. V was cut by 8 bases and J by 4 bases, with 11 bases left in between. The germline V gene encodes CDR1 SGHVS and CDR2 FQNEAQ. The CDR3 is 12 residues long. The CDR3 DNA follows: TGTGCCAGCGGCCCCGCCGGAGAGACCCAGTACTTC. This codes for CASGPAGETQYF.

This chain uses TRBV2 with TRBJ2-7; 7 positions match TRBD1. The trim removed 7 bases at V and 7 bases at J, leaving 4 bases unmatched. Germline values: CDR1 SNHLY, CDR2 FYNNEI. The CDR3 extends over 11 amino acids. As DNA, the CDR3 is TGTGCCAGCACGGGACAGTCAGAGCAGTACTTC. It codes for CASTGQSEQYF.

The J gene is TRBJ1-1, the V gene TRBV18, with a tentative D call TRBD1 (6 bases). The CDR3 loop spans 14 amino acids. V was cut by 5 bases and J by 3 bases, with 13 bases left in between. Germline V gene lookup returns CDR1 KGHSH and CDR2 LQKENI. CDR3: CASSSARGYTEAFF. In DNA form, the CDR3 reads TGTGCCAGCTCATCGGCCAGGGGATACACTGAAGCTTTCTTT. Using reference TRBV18 and TRBJ1-1 for the parts outside the CDR3, the full variable domain is NAGVMQNPRHLVRRRGQEARLRCSPMKGHSHVYWYRQLPEEGLKFMVYLQKENIIDESGMPKERFSAEFPKEGPSILRIQQVVRGDSAAYFCASSSARGYTEAFFGQGTRLTVV.

The chain couples TRBV7-2 to TRBJ2-1, with TRBD1 matching 7 bases. Germline V gene data show CDR1 as SGHTA and CDR2 as FQGNSA. The CDR3 consists of 13 residues. With 7 bases clipped from V and 5 bases from J, the junction kept 5 bases outside the gene matches. CDR3 nucleotides: TGTGCCAGCACTGCGACAGGGAACAATGAGCAGTTCTTC. This sequence encodes CASTATGNNEQFF.

This chain uses TRBV2 with TRBJ1-6; D is ambiguous. CDR1 is SNHLY, CDR2 FYNNEI, per germline. The CDR3 totals 15 residues. Trimming shortened V by 8 bases and J by 10 bases, and 21 bases separated the two germline ends. The CDR3 protein is CASLFGAPRGSPLHF. Written as DNA, the CDR3 is TGTGCCAGCCTATTCGGAGCCCCTAGAGGGTCACCCCTCCACTTT.

The chain combines TRBV7-9 with TRBJ1-6, with TRBD1 matching 7 bases. From germline, CDR1 is SEHNR and CDR2 FQNEAQ (reference sequence). The CDR3 sequence is 15 residues long. V trimming: 1 base; J trimming: 6 bases; junction bases outside the gene matches: 3. CDR3 nucleotide sequence: TGTGCCAGCAGCTTAGTGGGGACAGCTAATTCACCCCTCCACTTT. Translation: CASSLVGTANSPLHF. The full variable domain, its missing parts supplied by reference TRBV7-9 and TRBJ1-6, is DTGVSQNPRHKITKRGQNVTFRCDPISEHNRLYWYRQTLGQGPEFLTYFQNEAQLEKSRLLSDRFSAERPKGSFSTLEIQRTEQGDSAMYLCASSLVGTANSPLHFGNGTRLTVT.

The chain uses TRBV2 and TRBJ2-3; D might be TRBD1 (5 bases). The ends were cut back, 6 bases at V and 4 bases at J, with 14 bases in the middle. Looked up from germline, CDR1 is SNHLY and CDR2 is FYNNEI. This CDR3 has 14 residues. The CDR3 region has the DNA TGTGCCAGCAGGAGGACCAGGGTTGCAGATACGCAGTATTTT. The encoded protein is CASRRTRVADTQYF. Combining the CDR3 with reference TRBV2 and TRBJ2-3 gives the whole variable domain EPEVTQTPSHQVTQMGQEVILRCVPISNHLYFYWYRQILGQKVEFLVSFYNNEISEKSEIFDDQFSVERPDGSNFTLKIRSTKLEDSAMYFCASRRTRVADTQYFGPGTRLTVL.

This clone was detected once. The chain is built from TRBV12-3 or TRBV12-4 and TRBJ1-2; no clear D gene. This CDR3 is 12 amino acids long. V was shortened by 7 bases and J by 8 bases, with 14 bases between the two germline ends. The CDR3 reads CASNQDISGYTF. As DNA, the CDR3 is TGTGCCAGCAACCAAGACATTTCCGGCTACACCTTC.

The chain links TRBV27 to TRBJ2-1; 12 bases align to TRBD2. There are 16 residues in the CDR3. J gave up 0 bases and V 8 bases, and 5 bases lay outside the gene matches. Germline loops: CDR1 MNHEY, CDR2 SMNVEV (reference sequence). This chain's CDR3 is CASSTSGGRSYNEQFF. DNA for the CDR3: TGTGCCAGCTCGACTAGCGGGGGACGCTCCTACAATGAGCAGTTCTTC.

The chain links TRBV6-2 or TRBV6-3 to TRBJ1-2; possible D gene TRBD1, 5 bases. Trimming took 0 bases from V and 8 from J, leaving 16 bases between them. Germline V gives CDR1 MNHEY, CDR2 SVGEGT. The CDR3 consists of 15 residues. CDR3 nucleotides: TGTGCCAGCAGTTACTCAGCAGGGCCCCTTGAGGGCTACACCTTC. Protein: CASSYSAGPLEGYTF.

This chain joins TRBV7-8 and TRBJ1-2; tentatively, D is TRBD1 (6 bases). Germline values: CDR1 SGHVS, CDR2 FQNEAQ. There are 13 residues in the CDR3. V lost 0 bases, J lost 5 bases, and 7 bases lay in between. CDR3 protein: CASSLAGAYGYTF. The CDR3 DNA is TGTGCCAGCAGCTTAGCGGGGGCGTATGGCTACACCTTC.

The rearrangement joins TRBV6-6 to TRBJ1-1; TRBD1 matches at 7 bases. The V and J ends lost 0 bases and 9 bases, in that order; junction bases with no gene match: 1. The CDR3 is 12 residues long. Germline V gene lookup returns CDR1 MNHNY and CDR2 SVGAGI (reference sequence). The CDR3 region is CASSYSTGQAFF. CDR3 DNA sequence: TGTGCCAGCAGTTACTCGACAGGGCAAGCTTTCTTT.

The rearrangement links TRBV4-1 to TRBJ2-1; D is possibly TRBD2 (5 bases). Germline V gene sequence: CDR1 MGHRA, CDR2 YSYEKL. Trimming pared 4 bases from V and 5 bases from J, leaving 15 bases between. CDR3 length equals 15 residues. CDR3: CASSPTLAFNNEQFF. The CDR3 bases are TGCGCCAGCAGCCCCACCCTAGCTTTCAACAATGAGCAGTTCTTC.

This chain joins TRBV29-1 and TRBJ1-2, with D perhaps TRBD1 (5 bases). The CDR3 covers 15 residues. The germline CDR1 and CDR2 sequences are SQVTM and ANQGSEA. V shed 7 bases and J shed 2 bases, with 20 bases lying between them. CDR3 loop: CSARGGAQRNYGYTF. DNA for the CDR3: TGCAGCGCCCGGGGCGGGGCACAGAGGAACTATGGCTACACCTTC.

The rearrangement joins TRBV15 to TRBJ2-5; weak D call: TRBD1 (6 bases). The V gene lost 3 bases and the J gene lost 5 bases, with 22 bases spanning the gap. The CDR3 is 17 amino acids. Germline CDR1 reads LNHNV; CDR2 reads YYDKDF (reference sequence). The CDR3 here is CATSRGAAGALEETQYF. The CDR3 DNA sequence: TGTGCCACCAGCAGGGGGGCCGCAGGGGCCTTAGAGGAGACCCAGTACTTC.

The chain is built from TRBV9 and TRBJ2-3, with TRBD2 identical over 10 bases. The germline V gene encodes CDR1 SGDLS and CDR2 YYNGEE. The CDR3 runs to 15 residues. The ends lost 0 bases at V and 8 bases at J; junction bases unmatched: 6. The CDR3 nucleotides read TGTGCCAGCAGCGTAGCGCCTAGCGGGAGTGGTACGCAGTATTTT. It codes for CASSVAPSGSGTQYF.